This paragraph reports one T cell receptor (beta chain). Its antigen target is currently unknown. Base qualities are not provided; no much larger clone lies one nucleotide away. The data stem from a study of blood T cell repertoires in COVID-19 (dated by TCRdb to about 2020). With respect to the entire study: The collaborator samples originated in the United States, Italy and Spain and spanned the acute and convalescent phases of COVID-19. The samples were drawn from two sources: the first 160 participants of the ongoing ImmuneRACE study, and 1,254 subjects contributed by 6 global collaborators. Where available, HLA class I and class II types were taken from metadata supplied by the sample provider and were not determined by assay-based typing. The material from the prospective study consisted of cDNA or gDNA derived from T cells, B-cell-depleted T cells, or PBMCs. A freely available public database, intended as a resource for researchers studying the immune response to SARS-CoV-2, is where the repertoires were released. Sample metadata almost always included a de-identified subject ID, COVID-19 status, age in years and sex. Subjects who had been exposed to COVID-19, were actively infected with it, or had recovered from it provided the deeply sampled blood TCRbeta repertoires that made up the dataset. What the research found in general, with its limitations: The amount of clinical and demographic metadata varied by source and participant and was provided uncurated.

Each collaborating institution followed its own protocols to collect whole blood in K2EDTA tubes. Collaborator samples were shipped for TCRbeta analysis as frozen whole blood, isolated PBMCs, or DNA extracted from either sample type. The immunoSEQ Assay, a bias-controlled multiplex PCR, was used to amplify TCRbeta CDR3 regions from genomic DNA. As for the original processing: Nucleated cell counts per sample were estimated from amplification of reference gene primers within the assay. To quantify the absolute abundance of each unique TCRbeta CDR3 rearrangement, sequence reads were collapsed and filtered. For each sample, productive Simpson clonality was calculated as the square root of Simpson's diversity index over productive rearrangements. As stored in TCRdb, this immuneACCESS dataset retains in-frame rearrangements with V and J assigned. A fraction of the clones does not appear; measured against another copy, unresolved V genes explain less than half of the discrepancy, and the remainder lacks a known reason. D and trimming were read from the DNA, whereas the V and J calls and clone size are those reported in that table. This sample holds fewer than 300,000 clones; 65% to 90% were observed only once. Jointly, the top ten make up less than 15% of the sample.

Reading from cysteine to phenylalanine, the CDR3 counts 13 amino acids. Only the CDR3 DNA stays, 39 bases, in frame from base 1. At the junction V is shortened by 8 bases and J by 7 bases, with 17 bases in between. The receptor chain draws on TRBV12-3 or TRBV12-4 and TRBJ1-1, with the D segment identity uncertain. Sequences were obtained from peripheral blood. The TCR sequence derives from a human donor in a cohort sampled during active COVID-19. The CDR3 has the sequence CASGSPADDEAFF. The nucleotides read TGTGCCAGCGGATCCCCAGCGGACGATGAAGCTTTCTTT.